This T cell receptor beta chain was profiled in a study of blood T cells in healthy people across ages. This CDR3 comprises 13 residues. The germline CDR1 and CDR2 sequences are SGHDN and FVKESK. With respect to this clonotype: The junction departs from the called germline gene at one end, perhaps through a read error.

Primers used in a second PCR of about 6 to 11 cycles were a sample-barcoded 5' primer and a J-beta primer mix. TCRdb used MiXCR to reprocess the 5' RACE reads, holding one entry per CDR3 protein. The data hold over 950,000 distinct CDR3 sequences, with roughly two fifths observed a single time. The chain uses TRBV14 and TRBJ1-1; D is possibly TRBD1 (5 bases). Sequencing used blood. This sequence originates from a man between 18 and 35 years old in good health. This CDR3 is CASNQGENTEVFF. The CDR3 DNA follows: TGTGCCAGCAACCAGGGAGAGAACACTGAAGTTTTCTTT. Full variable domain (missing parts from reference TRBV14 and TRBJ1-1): EAGVTQFPSHSVIEKGQTVTLRCDPISGHDNLYWYRRVMGKEIKFLLHFVKESKQDESGMPNNRFLAERTGGTYSTLKVQPAELEDSGVYFCASNQGENTEVFFGQGTRLTVV.